The subject of this entry is one T cell receptor beta chain. Its antigen is undetermined. This specimen comes from a study of cytomegalovirus exposure and HLA in healthy donors. Notes on the study in general: It is likely that the observed cluster of highly shared sequence variants was a sequencing artifact.

Vbeta (60) and Jbeta (13) primers were used in the PCR. Authors' processing steps: Around 83 million unique TCR beta chains, 9 million to 12 million shared, were counted in a later analysis. Profiling relied on immunoSEQ multiplex PCR, and the TCRdb table lists in-frame clones only, not all of them. V, J and clone size were drawn from that table, and D and trimming were deduced from the DNA. The sample holds fewer than 250,000 clones; around 77% are singletons and the top ten take 1.6%. Source material: PBMCs. The receptor comes from a woman between 18 and 29 years old in good health and CMV-seronegative.

As DNA, the CDR3 is TGTGCCAGCCAGGACAGGGTGAATTGGGATACGCAGTATTTT. Residues: CASQDRVNWDTQYF. This rearrangement joins TRBV2 to TRBJ2-3, with TRBD1 matching 8 bases. Germline CDR1 reads SNHLY; CDR2 reads FYNNEI. V trimming: 8 bases; J trimming: 6 bases; junction bases outside the gene matches: 10. CDR3 size: 14 residues.